A single TCR beta chain is shown here with its context. Its antigen is currently unknown. The data stem from a study of OX40 agonist ivuxolimab in advanced cancers. At the level of the study: Partial responses were seen in three patients, one with hepatocellular carcinoma and two with cutaneous melanoma.

Germline CDR1 reads KGHSH; CDR2 reads LQKENI. The CDR3 sequence is 15 residues long. V shed 2 bases and J shed 2 bases, with 10 bases lying between them. Sequencing was performed with immunoSEQ multiplex PCR; in TCRdb, only in-frame clones are kept and a portion is missing. The table has about 50,000 clones, approximately 83% seen once. Overall study results and limits: Nonresponders included some who also had low normalized T-cell clonal expansion.

Sample: CD4+ or CD8+ T cells sorted from blood, taken in a trial of the OX40 agonist ivuxolimab. This TCR was sampled from an adult with an advanced solid tumor such as melanoma, head and neck, liver or kidney cancer. The V call is TRBV18, the J call TRBJ1-3; D is unresolved. The CDR3 here is CASSPGRIPGNTIYF. The CDR3 region has the DNA TGTGCCAGCTCACCAGGAAGGATCCCTGGAAACACCATATATTTT. Complete variable domain (other parts from reference TRBV18 and TRBJ1-3): NAGVMQNPRHLVRRRGQEARLRCSPMKGHSHVYWYRQLPEEGLKFMVYLQKENIIDESGMPKERFSAEFPKEGPSILRIQQVVRGDSAAYFCASSPGRIPGNTIYFGEGSWLTVV.